A selection of T cell receptor beta chains follows, all from one sample in a study of T cells expressing NK-cell markers. TCRdb reprocessed the 5' RACE reads and stores each CDR3 protein as one record, lacking DNA. The sample data list 200,000 to 300,000 distinct CDR3 sequences. Sample: blood T cells: a sorted CD56 or NKG2C T cell subset, CD4+ or CD8+ T cells, or bulk PBMC T cells (not recorded which). Receptors were obtained from a man aged 18 to 30 in good health. The CDR3 runs from the conserved cysteine through the conserved F or W.

j_call: TRBJ2-5
v_call: TRBV5-1
cdr3_aa: CASSLMAGGKAETQYF

j_call: TRBJ2-1
v_call: TRBV5-1
cdr3_aa: CASSLFGQGGYNEQFF

j_call: TRBJ1-4
v_call: TRBV6-1
cdr3_aa: CASRPGGTNEKLFF

j_call: TRBJ2-1
v_call: TRBV5-1
cdr3_aa: CASTSRLAANEQFF

j_call: TRBJ2-1
v_call: TRBV7-2
cdr3_aa: CASSLARTSPNEQFF

j_call: TRBJ2-5
v_call: TRBV12-3/TRBV12-4
cdr3_aa: CASSTPGRGETQYF

j_call: TRBJ2-2
v_call: TRBV2
cdr3_aa: CASRGLGDSGELFF

j_call: TRBJ2-7
v_call: TRBV12-3/TRBV12-4
cdr3_aa: CASRYTGASEQYF

j_call: TRBJ2-6
v_call: TRBV7-8
cdr3_aa: CASGLSPGANVLTF

j_call: TRBJ2-1
v_call: TRBV12-3/TRBV12-4
cdr3_aa: CASSLWGGRIVF

j_call: TRBJ2-7
v_call: TRBV7-9
cdr3_aa: CASSLGPSRASYEQYF

j_call: TRBJ1-2
v_call: TRBV7-2
cdr3_aa: CASSPRTGKDGYTF

j_call: TRBJ2-3
v_call: TRBV5-4
cdr3_aa: CASSWRQGGDTQYF

j_call: TRBJ2-5
v_call: TRBV7-2
cdr3_aa: CASSLQSGRQETQYF

j_call: TRBJ2-5
v_call: TRBV18
cdr3_aa: CASSPVPLARGLMETQYF

j_call: TRBJ2-1
v_call: TRBV20-1
cdr3_aa: CSASGQLYNEQFF

j_call: TRBJ2-7
v_call: TRBV12-3/TRBV12-4
cdr3_aa: CASSLVGSSTYEQYF

j_call: TRBJ2-5
v_call: TRBV10-3
cdr3_aa: CAISESATQETQYF

j_call: TRBJ2-7
v_call: TRBV30
cdr3_aa: CAWSRKGQGSYEQYF

j_call: TRBJ2-1
v_call: TRBV20-1
cdr3_aa: CSARDVTSGTGEQFF

j_call: TRBJ1-5
v_call: TRBV19
cdr3_aa: CASSSSGVQPQHF

j_call: TRBJ2-2
v_call: TRBV5-1
cdr3_aa: CASSLAFDGELFF

j_call: TRBJ1-6
v_call: TRBV4-1
cdr3_aa: CASSVMIPGQNNSPLHF

j_call: TRBJ1-1
v_call: TRBV12-3/TRBV12-4
cdr3_aa: CASSPKFDRVSEAFF

j_call: TRBJ2-1
v_call: TRBV11-3
cdr3_aa: CASSGQGYNEQFF

j_call: TRBJ1-6
v_call: TRBV20-1
cdr3_aa: CSFAEGDLNSPLHF

j_call: TRBJ2-7
v_call: TRBV15
cdr3_aa: CATSRDFGYEQYF

j_call: TRBJ1-5
v_call: TRBV6-5
cdr3_aa: CASSPREFSNQPQHF

j_call: TRBJ2-2
v_call: TRBV27
cdr3_aa: CASSLSRDSTELFF

j_call: TRBJ2-1
v_call: TRBV20-1
cdr3_aa: CSARNSGAANEQFF

j_call: TRBJ2-5
v_call: TRBV20-1
cdr3_aa: CSARWLAEETQYF

j_call: TRBJ1-5
v_call: TRBV5-1
cdr3_aa: CASSPGTGLNQPQHF

j_call: TRBJ2-1
v_call: TRBV20-1
cdr3_aa: CSAIIPSGKSSYNEQFF

j_call: TRBJ2-7
v_call: TRBV4-2
cdr3_aa: CASSRLTAGTGGTYEQYF

j_call: TRBJ2-2
v_call: TRBV4-2
cdr3_aa: CASSRQGGDTGELFF

j_call: TRBJ2-5
v_call: TRBV12-3/TRBV12-4
cdr3_aa: CASSYRDRGETQYF

j_call: TRBJ2-5
v_call: TRBV5-4
cdr3_aa: CASSLEASLETQYF

j_call: TRBJ2-2
v_call: TRBV30
cdr3_aa: CAWSRVRGNTGELFF

j_call: TRBJ2-1
v_call: TRBV29-1
cdr3_aa: CSVGPGTGDNEQFF

j_call: TRBJ2-7
v_call: TRBV18
cdr3_aa: CASSPWEFAAGGLVEQYF

j_call: TRBJ1-1
v_call: TRBV10-3
cdr3_aa: CAPKNPHVRNTEAFF

j_call: TRBJ1-2
v_call: TRBV14
cdr3_aa: CASSHLLVTNYGYTF

j_call: TRBJ2-1
v_call: TRBV7-6
cdr3_aa: CASRGLNEQFF

j_call: TRBJ2-3
v_call: TRBV5-1
cdr3_aa: CASSEPYRGKGTDTQYF

j_call: TRBJ2-7
v_call: TRBV20-1
cdr3_aa: CSATRDTAYEQYF

j_call: TRBJ1-1
v_call: TRBV15
cdr3_aa: CATSRDDRPNTEAFF

j_call: TRBJ2-4
v_call: TRBV7-2
cdr3_aa: CASSPLAAGGNIQYF

j_call: TRBJ2-1
v_call: TRBV6-2/TRBV6-3
cdr3_aa: CASSYSTGLAGANGEQFF

j_call: TRBJ2-7
v_call: TRBV6-5
cdr3_aa: CASSPFRRLNTAHEQYF

j_call: TRBJ2-5
v_call: TRBV20-1
cdr3_aa: CSASWTGMGRETQYF

j_call: TRBJ2-1
v_call: TRBV5-1
cdr3_aa: CASSLFRAGGKMNNEQFF

j_call: TRBJ2-1
v_call: TRBV12-3/TRBV12-4
cdr3_aa: CASSLLGQGYNEQFF

j_call: TRBJ2-6
v_call: TRBV28
cdr3_aa: CASRADGNVLTF